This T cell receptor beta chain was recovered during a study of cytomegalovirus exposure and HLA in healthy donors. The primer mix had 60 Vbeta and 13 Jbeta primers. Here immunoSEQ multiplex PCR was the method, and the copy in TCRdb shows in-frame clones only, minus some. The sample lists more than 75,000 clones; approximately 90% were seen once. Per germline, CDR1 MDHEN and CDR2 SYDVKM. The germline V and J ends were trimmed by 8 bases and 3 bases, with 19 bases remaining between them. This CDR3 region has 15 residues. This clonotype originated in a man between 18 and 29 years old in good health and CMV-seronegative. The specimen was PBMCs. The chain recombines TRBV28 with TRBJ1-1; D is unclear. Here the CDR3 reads CASLPVGLTDTEAFF. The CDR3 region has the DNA TGTGCCAGCCTCCCAGTTGGACTTACGGACACTGAAGCTTTCTTT.